This T cell receptor beta chain was identified during a study of control samples from healthy donors and cancer patients. The ends lost 3 bases at V and 3 bases at J; junction bases unmatched: 7. The CDR3 sequence is 16 residues long. Germline assignment: CDR1 MNHEY and CDR2 SMNVEV (reference sequence). Sequenced by immunoSEQ multiplex PCR; TCRdb stores in-frame clones only, minus some. This table has 130,000 or so clones, approximately 91% appearing once. This clone was seen only once. This clonotype originated in a man aged 50 to 59 in good health. This chain joins TRBV27 and TRBJ2-7; 11 bases match TRBD2. The sequenced sample was blood. CDR3 sequence: CASSFLLAGGIYEQYF. CDR3 sequence (DNA): TGTGCCAGCAGTTTCCTCCTAGCGGGGGGTATCTACGAGCAGTACTTC.